Each of the 29 T cell receptor beta chains below was sequenced from the same sample in a study of T cells in tuberculosis (dated by TCRdb to 2017 to 2018). The library was prepared using the immunoSEQ multiplex PCR assay. TCRdb limited this immuneACCESS table to in-frame rearrangements with V and J called. A share of clones is missing; checked studies link under half to unresolved V genes, and the rest is unexplained. The sample table holds roughly 30,000 clones, of which roughly 90% were seen once. About 2.2% of the sample rests with the top ten. Sequenced sample: PBMCs. Receptors were obtained from a donor between 10 and 29 years old with latent tuberculosis or without tuberculosis infection.

This rearrangement joins TRBV4-3 to TRBJ2-2; 9 nucleotides match TRBD2. The germline V gene has CDR1 LGHNA and CDR2 YSLEER. Trimming at V came to 2 bases and at J to 2 bases, leaving 9 bases not matched to a gene. This CDR3 comprises 18 residues. The CDR3 region is CASSQKYWTSANTGELFF. Here the CDR3 DNA reads TGCGCCAGCAGCCAAAAGTACTGGACTAGCGCTAACACCGGGGAGCTGTTTTTT.

This chain connects TRBV4-1 to TRBJ1-3; D gene uncertain. The germline V and J ends were trimmed by 3 bases and 0 bases, with 15 bases remaining between them. This CDR3 has 17 residues. Per germline, CDR1 MGHRA and CDR2 YSYEKL. The DNA for the CDR3 is TGCGCCAGCAGCCAGGTAGGCCAGGCGGGCTCTGGAAACACCATATATTTT. Protein: CASSQVGQAGSGNTIYF.

The chain is built from TRBV11-2 and TRBJ2-3, with 7 nucleotides matching TRBD1. The CDR3 consists of 14 residues. Germline CDR1 SGHAT, CDR2 FQNNGV. The trim removed 5 bases at V and 4 bases at J, leaving 6 bases unmatched. CDR3 in amino acids: CASSAYRGADTQYF. In nucleotides, the CDR3 is TGTGCCAGCAGCGCATACAGGGGAGCAGATACGCAGTATTTT.

The rearrangement links TRBV9 to TRBJ2-5, with D possibly being TRBD1 (7 bases). The CDR3 is made up of 16 amino acids. Trimming removed 4 bases from V and 1 base from J, with 17 bases in between. Germline values: CDR1 SGDLS, CDR2 YYNGEE. Written as DNA, the CDR3 is TGTGCCAGCAGCTCCGGAGGGGGCAGCCTCCAAGAGACCCAGTACTTC. This sequence encodes CASSSGGGSLQETQYF.

This sequence joins TRBV5-6 and TRBJ1-1; D is undetermined. Trimming removed 0 bases at V and 0 bases at J, with 6 bases between. CDR3 length equals 14 residues. Germline V gene sequence: CDR1 SGHDT, CDR2 YYEEEE. CDR3 protein: CASSLDRVNTEAFF. The DNA for the CDR3 is TGTGCCAGCAGCTTGGATCGGGTGAACACTGAAGCTTTCTTT. Based on the CDR3 plus reference TRBV5-6 and TRBJ1-1, the full variable domain is DAGVTQSPTHLIKTRGQQVTLRCSPKSGHDTVSWYQQALGQGPQFIFQYYEEEERQRGNFPDRFSGHQFPNYSSELNVNALLLGDSALYLCASSLDRVNTEAFFGQGTRLTVV.

CDR3 residues: CASSITLDSVEQYF. Written as DNA, the CDR3 is TGTGCCAGTAGTATTACCCTGGACAGTGTCGAGCAGTACTTC. The rearrangement links TRBV19 to TRBJ2-7; possibly TRBD1 for D (6 bases). Germline CDR1 LNHDA, CDR2 SQIVND (reference sequence). CDR3 length equals 14 residues. V was pared by 3 bases and J by 6 bases, with 15 bases between. Using reference TRBV19 and TRBJ2-7 for the parts outside the CDR3, the full variable domain is DGGITQSPKYLFRKEGQNVTLSCEQNLNHDAMYWYRQDPGQGLRLIYYSQIVNDFQKGDIAEGYSVSREKKESFPLTVTSAQKNPTAFYLCASSITLDSVEQYFGPGTRLTVT.

The chain has TRBV19 and TRBJ2-1, with a tentative D call TRBD2 (6 bases). V was cut by 3 bases and J by 7 bases, with 16 bases left in between. The germline gives CDR1 LNHDA, CDR2 SQIVND (reference sequence). The CDR3 sequence is 15 residues long. The CDR3 sequence: CASSISRRSGNEQFF. The CDR3 DNA reads TGTGCCAGTAGTATCAGCCGACGGAGCGGGAATGAGCAGTTCTTC.

The V gene is TRBV28, the J gene TRBJ1-1; D perhaps matches TRBD1 (6 bases). Per germline, CDR1 MDHEN and CDR2 SYDVKM. Trimming stripped 5 bases from V and 6 bases from J, with 13 bases between. This CDR3 region has 13 residues. This CDR3 is CASSSRGFAEAFF. The DNA of the CDR3 is TGTGCCAGCAGTAGCAGGGGTTTTGCTGAAGCTTTCTTT.

The V gene is TRBV27, the J gene TRBJ2-1, with 8 bases that match TRBD2. Trimming at V came to 2 bases and at J to 7 bases, leaving 4 bases not matched to a gene. The CDR3 is made up of 14 amino acids. CDR1 is MNHEY and CDR2 is SMNVEV in the germline V gene (reference sequence). The CDR3 here is CASSLGGGRNEQFF. The CDR3 nucleotides read TGTGCCAGCAGTTTAGGCGGGGGGAGGAATGAGCAGTTCTTC.

The chain combines TRBV6-1 with TRBJ1-1; TRBD1 might be the D (6 bases). The CDR3 is made up of 15 amino acids. Looked up from germline, CDR1 is MNHNS and CDR2 is SASEGT. Trimming cost V 6 bases and J 5 bases, with 19 bases left between them. CDR3 loop: CASRGLGGGGTEAFF. The CDR3 DNA follows: TGTGCCAGCAGGGGGCTGGGGGGGGGCGGAACTGAAGCTTTCTTT.

The chain uses TRBV28 and TRBJ1-1; possible D gene TRBD1, 6 bases. The CDR3 is made up of 16 amino acids. V was pared by 4 bases and J by 4 bases, with 19 bases between. Germline CDR1 MDHEN, CDR2 SYDVKM. The CDR3 DNA reads as TGTGCCAGCAGTTACGGCCTCGGGGGGCGGGCCACTGAAGCTTTCTTT. The encoded protein is CASSYGLGGRATEAFF. Filled out from reference TRBV28 and TRBJ1-1, the complete variable domain reads DVKVTQSSRYLVKRTGEKVFLECVQDMDHENMFWYRQDPGLGLRLIYFSYDVKMKEKGDIPEGYSVSREKKERFSLILESASTNQTSMYLCASSYGLGGRATEAFFGQGTRLTVV.

The chain joins TRBV27 to TRBJ1-1; D not certain. CDR1 is MNHEY and CDR2 is SMNVEV in the germline V gene (reference sequence). The CDR3 length is 11 residues. V was trimmed by 6 bases and J by 2 bases, leaving 4 bases between them. This chain's CDR3 is CASRLNTEAFF. For the CDR3, the DNA is TGTGCCAGCAGACTCAACACTGAAGCTTTCTTT.

The rearrangement uses TRBV5-1 and TRBJ2-3; D is perhaps TRBD2 (6 bases). Germline CDR1 SGHRS, CDR2 YFSETQ. V was pared by 9 bases and J by 2 bases, with 16 bases between. The CDR3 covers 14 residues. The CDR3 DNA reads as TGCGCCACTTCCCCTGGGACTTTCACAGATACGCAGTATTTT. Translation: CATSPGTFTDTQYF.

This chain uses TRBV5-4 with TRBJ2-7, with a weak D call TRBD2 (6 bases). The CDR3 covers 16 residues. The V end was cut by 4 bases, the J end by 3 bases, with 20 bases between. CDR1 and CDR2 from the germline V gene are SGHNT and YYREEE (reference sequence). The CDR3 loop is CASSADIAVEIYEQYF. Written as DNA, the CDR3 is TGTGCCAGCAGCGCCGACATAGCGGTGGAAATCTACGAGCAGTACTTC.

This clone was detected only a few times. The V call is TRBV5-1, the J call TRBJ1-2; 7 bases are shared with TRBD1. The J segment lost 6 bases and the V segment lost 4 bases, leaving 6 bases of the junction unmatched. The CDR3 length is 13 residues. Germline lookup yields CDR1 SGHRS and CDR2 YFSETQ. The CDR3 loop reads CASSPDRVNGYTF. In DNA, the CDR3 is TGCGCCAGCAGCCCTGACAGGGTTAATGGCTACACCTTC.

This chain joins TRBV6-1 and TRBJ2-1; D not resolved. V lost 2 bases and J lost 4, with 15 bases in between. This CDR3 has 16 amino acids. Germline-derived CDR1 and CDR2 are MNHNS and SASEGT. CDR3: CASSEIGTRSYNEQFF. In nucleotides, the CDR3 is TGTGCCAGCAGTGAAATTGGTACCCGGAGTTACAATGAGCAGTTCTTC.

On this clone: The same CDR3 also results from other DNA sequences found in this sample. This rearrangement joins TRBV4-3 to TRBJ1-2; 8 bases align to TRBD1. Germline assignment: CDR1 LGHNA and CDR2 YSLEER. J was trimmed by 1 base and V by 4 bases; bases with no gene match: 2. This CDR3 is built from 14 residues. The CDR3 DNA reads TGCGCCAGCAGCCGCGGACAGGGTAACTATGGCTACACCTTC. Translated: CASSRGQGNYGYTF.

The chain's CDR3 is CASSVGSSDQETQYF. CDR3 DNA sequence: TGTGCCAGCAGCGTAGGCTCTAGCGATCAAGAGACCCAGTACTTC. The gene calls are TRBV9 and TRBJ2-5; weak D call: TRBD2 (6 bases). Germline CDR1 reads SGDLS; CDR2 reads YYNGEE. This CDR3 contains 15 residues. The V and J ends lost 0 bases and 2 bases respectively, with 11 bases between them.

V and J are TRBV4-1 and TRBJ2-7, with 12 bases that match TRBD2. The CDR3 totals 17 residues. Germline trimming cut 0 bases from V and 0 bases from J; bases unmatched to any gene: 3. The germline V gene encodes CDR1 MGHRA and CDR2 YSYEKL. CDR3 DNA: TGCGCCAGCAGCCAAGAAGGACTAGCGGGGAGCTCCTACGAGCAGTACTTC. Its translation is CASSQEGLAGSSYEQYF.

J is TRBJ2-7 and V is TRBV9, with TRBD2 identical over 8 bases. V dropped 2 bases and J dropped 3; count of bases not matched to a gene: 4. CDR3 length: 14 residues. Germline CDR1 is SGDLS and CDR2 is YYNGEE. The CDR3 region is CASSVSGTSYEQYF. The CDR3 bases are TGTGCCAGCAGCGTCTCCGGGACTAGCTACGAGCAGTACTTC.

The chain couples TRBV27 to TRBJ2-7; a possible D gene is TRBD1 (5 bases). The ends were cut back, 3 bases at V and 3 bases at J, with 12 bases in the middle. This CDR3 is built from 14 residues. Germline V gives CDR1 MNHEY, CDR2 SMNVEV (reference sequence). CDR3 sequence reads: CASSFLGQGYEQYF. The CDR3 DNA is TGTGCCAGCAGTTTCCTGGGGCAGGGCTACGAGCAGTACTTC.

The genes are TRBV27 and TRBJ2-3; TRBD2 agrees at 10 bases. The V and J ends lost 3 bases and 11 bases, in that order; junction bases with no gene match: 14. This CDR3 region has 16 residues. Looked up from germline, CDR1 is MNHEY and CDR2 is SMNVEV (reference sequence). CDR3 DNA: TGTGCCAGCAGTTTCCGCCGACCTAGCGGGAGTCCAGGGCAGTATTTT. It specifies CASSFRRPSGSPGQYF.

This clone was recorded a few times. The chain has TRBV9 and TRBJ1-2, with TRBD1 matching 7 bases. Germline V gives CDR1 SGDLS, CDR2 YYNGEE. This CDR3 comprises 16 residues. Trimming took 0 bases from V and 2 from J; bases not matched to a gene: 7. CDR3 DNA sequence: TGTGCCAGCAGCGTAGTTTCGGCAGGGGGGAACTATGGCTACACCTTC. Translation gives CASSVVSAGGNYGYTF.

The V call is TRBV28, the J call TRBJ1-1, with D hard to call. The CDR3 length is 12 residues. The germline V and J ends were trimmed by 6 bases and 8 bases, with 13 bases remaining between them. Germline V gives CDR1 MDHEN, CDR2 SYDVKM. The CDR3 DNA follows: TGTGCCAGCAGCCATTTCCCCAGAGAAGCTTTCTTT. Protein: CASSHFPREAFF.

This chain joins TRBV5-4 and TRBJ2-1; D gene uncertain. The CDR3 sequence is 15 residues long. The ends were cut back, 0 bases at V and 6 bases at J, with 13 bases in the middle. CDR1 is SGHNT and CDR2 is YYREEE in the germline V gene (reference sequence). CDR3 bases: TGTGCCAGCAGCTTGGGGCAGATACCCACCAATGAGCAGTTCTTC. Amino acids: CASSLGQIPTNEQFF.

This clone has only one observation. This chain uses TRBV6-6 with TRBJ2-1; D might be TRBD2 (6 bases). Germline lookup yields CDR1 MNHNY and CDR2 SVGAGI (reference sequence). CDR3 length: 15 amino acids. The V gene lost 2 bases and the J gene lost 7 bases, with 15 bases spanning the gap. CDR3 coding DNA: TGTGCCAGCAGTTACGGGGGGACGCATGATAATGAGCAGTTCTTC. It is translated as CASSYGGTHDNEQFF.

This clone was recorded only once. This chain connects TRBV2 to TRBJ1-2; D unresolved. Per the germline V gene, CDR1 is SNHLY and CDR2 is FYNNEI. CDR3 length: 14 amino acids. V was cut by 3 bases and J by 1 base, with 9 bases left in between. CDR3 coding DNA: TGTGCCAGCAGTGACAGGTTTTTTAACTATGGCTACACCTTC. It yields the protein CASSDRFFNYGYTF.

This clone was counted once. The chain recombines TRBV5-4 with TRBJ1-4; 9 bases align to TRBD1. The trim removed 3 bases at V and 8 bases at J, leaving 8 bases unmatched. From germline, CDR1 is SGHNT and CDR2 YYREEE (reference sequence). The CDR3 spans 15 residues. The CDR3 region is CASSSHRGLREKLFF. For the CDR3, the DNA is TGTGCCAGCAGCTCCCACAGGGGGCTTCGCGAAAAACTGTTTTTT.

The chain couples TRBV7-2 to TRBJ2-3, with D perhaps matching TRBD2 (5 bases). V was shortened by 4 bases and J by 4 bases, with 15 bases between the two germline ends. The length of the CDR3 is 15 residues. Germline-derived CDR1 and CDR2 are SGHTA and FQGNSA. The CDR3 nucleotides read TGTGCCAGCAGCTCCCTCGGGGTTGAAGCAGATACGCAGTATTTT. Encoded protein: CASSSLGVEADTQYF. The whole variable domain, remainder taken from reference TRBV7-2 and TRBJ2-3, is GAGVSQSPSNKVTEKGKDVELRCDPISGHTALYWYRQSLGQGLEFLIYFQGNSAPDKSGLPSDRFSAERTGGSVSTLTIQRTQQEDSAVYLCASSSLGVEADTQYFGPGTRLTVL.